A selection of T cell receptor beta chains follows, all from one sample in a study of T cells after posttransplantation cyclophosphamide. Using immunoSEQ multiplex PCR, the repertoire was profiled, and TCRdb retains in-frame clones only, with some absent. This sample comprises around 12,000 clones, none seen once only. The sequenced sample was PBMCs, obtained after allogeneic stem cell transplant with posttransplant cyclophosphamide. Receptors originate from a female patient aged 40-50 years who received an allogeneic stem cell transplant from an unrelated donor, was CMV-positive, and had acute GVHD only. Part of the T cell pool may stem from the graft donor. CDR3s leave out the opening cysteine and the closing phenylalanine or tryptophan.

j_gene | v_gene | CDR3aa
TRBJ1-4 | TRBV7-9 | ASRRREKLF
TRBJ1-2 | TRBV5-4 | ASSLDRNYGYT
TRBJ2-2 | TRBV19 | ASSPPFSGTRDLGELF
TRBJ2-5 | TRBV2 | ASSEVASGSQETQY
TRBJ1-2 | TRBV19 | ASNRQGDGGYT
TRBJ2-1 | TRBV5-4 | ASSLVGLAGNEQF
TRBJ2-6 | TRBV27 | ASSPTGAGANVLT
TRBJ2-3 | TRBV12-5 | ASGLVTWDSTDTQY
TRBJ2-7 | TRBV29-1 | SVVWDYPYEQY
TRBJ1-5 | TRBV28 | ASSLLDRGLWNQPQH
TRBJ1-2 | TRBV5-1 | ASSLGADYGYT
TRBJ2-5 | TRBV7-8 | ASSLGGQGPQTQY
TRBJ2-7 | TRBV30 | AWSGDNSYEQY
TRBJ1-1 | TRBV5-4 | ASSLGLLNTEAF
TRBJ1-2 | TRBV7-2 | ASSLVGQVLYGYT
TRBJ2-5 | TRBV7-2 | ASSLDSLQETQY
TRBJ2-7 | TRBV2 | ASSVDSFGEQY
TRBJ1-1 | TRBV7-9 | ASSLRAGQWRTEAF